The subject of this entry is one TCR beta chain. The data belong to a study of T cell changes during pregnancy in multiple sclerosis. Profiled with immunoSEQ multiplex PCR; TCRdb holds only in-frame clones, not every one. The sample contains around 83,000 clones, 80% to 95% of which appear only once. Germline CDR1 reads SGDLS; CDR2 reads YYNGEE. CDR3 length: 16 amino acids. V dropped 4 bases and J dropped 4 bases, with 20 bases sitting between them. This clonotype originated in a female donor with multiple sclerosis, enrolled in a pregnancy study. This chain connects TRBV9 to TRBJ1-1; D may be TRBD1 (5 bases). The sample in question was CD4+ T cells from peripheral blood mononuclear cells, obtained in the second trimester of pregnancy. The CDR3 DNA reads TGTGCCAGCAGCCAAAACAGTAGGGGTGGACGCACTGAAGCTTTCTTT. This translates into CASSQNSRGGRTEAFF.